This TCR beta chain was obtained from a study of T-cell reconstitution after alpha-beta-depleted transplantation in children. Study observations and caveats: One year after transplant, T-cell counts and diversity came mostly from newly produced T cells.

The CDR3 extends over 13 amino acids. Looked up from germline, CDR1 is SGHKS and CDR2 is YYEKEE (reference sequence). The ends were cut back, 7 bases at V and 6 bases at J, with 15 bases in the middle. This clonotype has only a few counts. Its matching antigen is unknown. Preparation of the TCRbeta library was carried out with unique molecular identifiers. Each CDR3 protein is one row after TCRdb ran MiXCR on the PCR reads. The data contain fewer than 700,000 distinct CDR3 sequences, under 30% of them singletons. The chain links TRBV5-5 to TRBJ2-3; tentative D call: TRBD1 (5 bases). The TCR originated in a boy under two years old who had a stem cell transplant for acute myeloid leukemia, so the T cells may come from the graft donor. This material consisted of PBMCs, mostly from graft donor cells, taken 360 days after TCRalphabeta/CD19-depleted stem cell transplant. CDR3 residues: CASCGAPTDTQYF. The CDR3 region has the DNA TGTGCCAGCTGTGGGGCCCCGACGGATACGCAGTATTTT.